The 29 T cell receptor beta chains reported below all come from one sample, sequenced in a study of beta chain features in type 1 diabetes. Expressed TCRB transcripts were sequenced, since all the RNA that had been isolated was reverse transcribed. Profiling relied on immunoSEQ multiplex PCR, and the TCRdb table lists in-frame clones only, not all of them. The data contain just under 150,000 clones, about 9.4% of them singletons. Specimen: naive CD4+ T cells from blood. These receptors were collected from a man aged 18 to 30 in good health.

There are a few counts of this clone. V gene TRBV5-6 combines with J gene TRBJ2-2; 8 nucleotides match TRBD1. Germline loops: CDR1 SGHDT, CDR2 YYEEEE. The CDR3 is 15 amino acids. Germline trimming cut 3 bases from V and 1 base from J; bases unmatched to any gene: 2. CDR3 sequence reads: CASSWTGLNTGELFF. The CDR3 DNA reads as TGTGCCAGCAGCTGGACAGGGTTGAACACCGGGGAGCTGTTTTTT.

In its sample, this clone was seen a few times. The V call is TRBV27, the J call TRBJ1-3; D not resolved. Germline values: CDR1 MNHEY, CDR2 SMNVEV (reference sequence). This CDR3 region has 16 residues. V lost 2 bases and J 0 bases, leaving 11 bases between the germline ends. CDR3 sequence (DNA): TGTGCCAGCAGTTTAGAGGGCATCAGCTCTGGAAACACCATATATTTT. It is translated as CASSLEGISSGNTIYF.

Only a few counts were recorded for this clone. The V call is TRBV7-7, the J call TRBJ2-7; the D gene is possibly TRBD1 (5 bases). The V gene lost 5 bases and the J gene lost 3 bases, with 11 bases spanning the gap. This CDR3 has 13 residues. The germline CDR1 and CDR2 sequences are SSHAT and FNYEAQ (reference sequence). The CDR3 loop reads CASSQDMNYEQYF. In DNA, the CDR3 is TGTGCCAGCAGCCAGGACATGAACTACGAGCAGTACTTC. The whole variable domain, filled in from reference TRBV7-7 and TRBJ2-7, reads GAGVSQSPRYKVTKRGQDVTLRCDPISSHATLYWYQQALGQGPEFLTYFNYEAQPDKSGLPSDRFSAERPEGSISTLTIQRTEQRDSAMYRCASSQDMNYEQYFGPGTRLTVT.

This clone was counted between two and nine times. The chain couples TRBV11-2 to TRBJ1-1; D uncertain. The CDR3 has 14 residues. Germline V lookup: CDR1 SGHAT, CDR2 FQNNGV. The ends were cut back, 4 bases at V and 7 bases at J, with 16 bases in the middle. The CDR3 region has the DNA TGTGCCAGCAGCTCCAGAGAGGTTGGAGGTGAAGCTTTCTTT. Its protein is CASSSREVGGEAFF.

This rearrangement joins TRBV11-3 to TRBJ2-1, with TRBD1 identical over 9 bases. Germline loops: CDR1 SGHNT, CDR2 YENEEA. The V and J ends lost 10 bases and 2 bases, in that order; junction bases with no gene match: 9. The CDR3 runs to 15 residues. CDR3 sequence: CATSTGGTPYNEQFF. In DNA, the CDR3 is TGTGCCACTTCCACAGGGGGCACCCCCTACAATGAGCAGTTCTTC.

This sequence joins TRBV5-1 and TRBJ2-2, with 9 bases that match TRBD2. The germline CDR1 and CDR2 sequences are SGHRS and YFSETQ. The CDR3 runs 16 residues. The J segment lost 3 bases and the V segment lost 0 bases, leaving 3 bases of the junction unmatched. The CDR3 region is CASSLAASGDTGELFF. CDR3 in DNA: TGCGCCAGCAGCTTGGCGGCTAGCGGGGACACCGGGGAGCTGTTTTTT.

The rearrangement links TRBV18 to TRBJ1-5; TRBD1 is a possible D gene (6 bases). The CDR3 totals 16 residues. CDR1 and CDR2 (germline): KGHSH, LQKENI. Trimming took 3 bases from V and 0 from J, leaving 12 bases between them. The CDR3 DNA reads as TGTGCCAGCTCACCTTGGACAGTTAATAGCAATCAGCCCCAGCATTTT. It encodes CASSPWTVNSNQPQHF.

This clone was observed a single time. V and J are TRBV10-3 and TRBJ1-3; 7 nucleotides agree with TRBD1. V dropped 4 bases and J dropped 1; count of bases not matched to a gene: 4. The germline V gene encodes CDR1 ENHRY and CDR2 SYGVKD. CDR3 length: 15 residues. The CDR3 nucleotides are TGTGCCATCAGTGGAGGGACAGATTCTGGAAACACCATATATTTT. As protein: CAISGGTDSGNTIYF.

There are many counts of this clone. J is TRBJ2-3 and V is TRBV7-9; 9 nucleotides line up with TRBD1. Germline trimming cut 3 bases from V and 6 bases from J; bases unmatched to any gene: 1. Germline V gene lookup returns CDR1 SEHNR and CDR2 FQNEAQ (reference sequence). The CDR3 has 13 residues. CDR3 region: CASSFGQGDTQYF. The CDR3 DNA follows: TGTGCCAGCAGCTTTGGACAGGGGGATACGCAGTATTTT.

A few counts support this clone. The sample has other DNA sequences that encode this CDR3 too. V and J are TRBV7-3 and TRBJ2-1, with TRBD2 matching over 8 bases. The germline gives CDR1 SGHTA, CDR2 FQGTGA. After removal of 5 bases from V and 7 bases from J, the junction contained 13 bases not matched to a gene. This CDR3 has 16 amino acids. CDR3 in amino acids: CASSPGGAGGHNEQFF. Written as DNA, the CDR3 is TGTGCCAGCAGCCCCGGAGGTGCGGGGGGCCATAATGAGCAGTTCTTC.

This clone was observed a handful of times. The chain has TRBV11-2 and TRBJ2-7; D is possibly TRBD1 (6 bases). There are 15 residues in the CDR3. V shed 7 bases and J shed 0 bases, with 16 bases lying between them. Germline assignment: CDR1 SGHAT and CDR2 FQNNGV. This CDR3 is CASIPLQGFSYEQYF. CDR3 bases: TGTGCCAGCATCCCCCTGCAGGGGTTCTCCTACGAGCAGTACTTC.

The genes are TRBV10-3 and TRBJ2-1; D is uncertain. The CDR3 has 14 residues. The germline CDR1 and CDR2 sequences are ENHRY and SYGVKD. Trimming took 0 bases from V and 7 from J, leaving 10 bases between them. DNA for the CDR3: TGTGCCATCAGTGAGTCTTTATTCAGTAATGAGCAGTTCTTC. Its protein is CAISESLFSNEQFF.

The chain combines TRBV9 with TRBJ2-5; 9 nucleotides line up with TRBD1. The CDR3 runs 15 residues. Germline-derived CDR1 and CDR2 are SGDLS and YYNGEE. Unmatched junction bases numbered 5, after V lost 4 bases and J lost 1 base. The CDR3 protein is CASSLGQGPQETQYF. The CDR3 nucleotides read TGTGCCAGCAGCCTCGGACAGGGGCCCCAAGAGACCCAGTACTTC.

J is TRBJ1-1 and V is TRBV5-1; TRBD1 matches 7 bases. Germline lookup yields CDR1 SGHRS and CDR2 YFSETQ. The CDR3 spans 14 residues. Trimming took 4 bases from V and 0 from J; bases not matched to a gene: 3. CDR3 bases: TGCGCCAGCAGCCGGGGACAGCTGAACACTGAAGCTTTCTTT. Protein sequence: CASSRGQLNTEAFF. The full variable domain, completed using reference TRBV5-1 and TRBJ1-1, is KAGVTQTPRYLIKTRGQQVTLSCSPISGHRSVSWYQQTPGQGLQFLFEYFSETQRNKGNFPGRFSGRQFSNSRSEMNVSTLELGDSALYLCASSRGQLNTEAFFGQGTRLTVV.

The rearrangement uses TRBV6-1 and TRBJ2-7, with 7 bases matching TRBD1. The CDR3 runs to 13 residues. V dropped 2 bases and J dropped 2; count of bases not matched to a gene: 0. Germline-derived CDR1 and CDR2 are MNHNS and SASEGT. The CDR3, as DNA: TGTGCCAGCAGTGAAAGGGGGCCCTACGAGCAGTACTTC. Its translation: CASSERGPYEQYF.

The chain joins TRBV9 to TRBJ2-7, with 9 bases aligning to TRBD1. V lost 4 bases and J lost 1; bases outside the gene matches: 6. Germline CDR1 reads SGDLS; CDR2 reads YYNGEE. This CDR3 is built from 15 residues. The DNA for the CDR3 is TGTGCCAGCAGCCCCCGGGACAGGGCGTCCTACGAGCAGTACTTC. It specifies CASSPRDRASYEQYF.

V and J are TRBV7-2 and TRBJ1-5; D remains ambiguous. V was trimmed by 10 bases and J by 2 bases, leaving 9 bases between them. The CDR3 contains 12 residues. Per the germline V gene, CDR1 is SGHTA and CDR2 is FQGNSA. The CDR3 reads CATRQGNQPQHF. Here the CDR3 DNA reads TGTGCCACCAGACAAGGCAATCAGCCCCAGCATTTT.

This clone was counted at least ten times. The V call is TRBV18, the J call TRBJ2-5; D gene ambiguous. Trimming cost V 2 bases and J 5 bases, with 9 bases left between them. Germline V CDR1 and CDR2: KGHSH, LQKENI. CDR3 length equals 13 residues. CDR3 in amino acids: CASSPIPGETQYF. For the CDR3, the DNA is TGTGCCAGCTCACCAATCCCCGGGGAGACCCAGTACTTC.

The CDR3 DNA is TGTGCCAGCAGTGGCCCGGGGGGGCTCAATGAGCAGTTCTTC. Its protein product is CASSGPGGLNEQFF. The chain joins TRBV6-1 to TRBJ2-1, with 8 bases lining up with TRBD2. V lost 4 bases to trimming and J lost 6 bases; unmatched junction nucleotides: 5. The CDR3 is 14 amino acids. The germline gives CDR1 MNHNS, CDR2 SASEGT.

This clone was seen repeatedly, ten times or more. The CDR3 bases are TGTGCCAGCAGCTTAGTAAGGGACAACGAGCAGTACTTC. This encodes CASSLVRDNEQYF. This rearrangement joins TRBV7-6 to TRBJ2-7, with D possibly being TRBD1 (6 bases). Germline V gene data show CDR1 as SGHVS and CDR2 as FNYEAQ. The CDR3 loop spans 13 amino acids. The germline V and J ends were trimmed by 1 base and 5 bases, with 9 bases remaining between them.

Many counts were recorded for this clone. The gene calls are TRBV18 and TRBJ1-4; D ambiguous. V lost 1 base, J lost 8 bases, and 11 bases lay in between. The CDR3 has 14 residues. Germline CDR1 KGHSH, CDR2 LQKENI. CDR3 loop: CASSPQRGDEKLFF. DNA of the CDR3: TGTGCCAGCTCACCACAGCGAGGAGACGAAAAACTGTTTTTT. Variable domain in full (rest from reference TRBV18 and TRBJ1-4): NAGVMQNPRHLVRRRGQEARLRCSPMKGHSHVYWYRQLPEEGLKFMVYLQKENIIDESGMPKERFSAEFPKEGPSILRIQQVVRGDSAAYFCASSPQRGDEKLFFGSGTQLSVL.

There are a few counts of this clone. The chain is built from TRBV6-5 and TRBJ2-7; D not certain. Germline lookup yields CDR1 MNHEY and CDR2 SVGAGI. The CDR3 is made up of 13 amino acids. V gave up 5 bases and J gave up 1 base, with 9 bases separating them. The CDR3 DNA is TGTGCCAGCAGTCTAGGTGGGTCCTACGAGCAGTACTTC. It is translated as CASSLGGSYEQYF.

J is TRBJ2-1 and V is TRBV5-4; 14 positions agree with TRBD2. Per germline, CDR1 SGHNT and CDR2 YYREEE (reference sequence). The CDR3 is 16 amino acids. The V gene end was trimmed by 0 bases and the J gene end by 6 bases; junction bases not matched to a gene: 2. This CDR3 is CASSLGLAGGVNEQFF. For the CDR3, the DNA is TGTGCCAGCAGCTTGGGACTAGCGGGGGGGGTCAATGAGCAGTTCTTC.

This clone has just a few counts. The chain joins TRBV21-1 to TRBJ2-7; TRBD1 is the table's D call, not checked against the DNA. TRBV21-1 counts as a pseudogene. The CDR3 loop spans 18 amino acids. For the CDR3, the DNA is TGTGCCAGCAGCGAAAAGGGGGCTGGAGGGACTTACGATAGCGAGCAGTACTTC. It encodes CASSEKGAGGTYDSEQYF.

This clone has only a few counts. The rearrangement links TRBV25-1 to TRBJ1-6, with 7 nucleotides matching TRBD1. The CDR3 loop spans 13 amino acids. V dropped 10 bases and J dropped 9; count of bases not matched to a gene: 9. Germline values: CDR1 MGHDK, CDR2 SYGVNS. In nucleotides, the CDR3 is TGTGCCACCGAGGGACAGTTTTTTTCACCCCTCCACTTT. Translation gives CATEGQFFSPLHF.

CDR3 nucleotides: TGTGCCAGCAGCCCGGGACAAGTCCAAGAGACCCAGTACTTC. This gives the protein CASSPGQVQETQYF. This chain uses TRBV7-2 with TRBJ2-5; D is perhaps TRBD1 (6 bases). V was pared by 5 bases and J by 1 base, with 11 bases between. This CDR3 spans 14 amino acids. Germline assignment: CDR1 SGHTA and CDR2 FQGNSA.

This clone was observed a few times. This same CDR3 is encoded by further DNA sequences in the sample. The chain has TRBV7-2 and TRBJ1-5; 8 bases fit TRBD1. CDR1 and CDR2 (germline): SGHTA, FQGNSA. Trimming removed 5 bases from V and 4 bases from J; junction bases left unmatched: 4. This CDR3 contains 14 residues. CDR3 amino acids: CASSLTGGNQPQHF. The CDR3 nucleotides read TGTGCCAGCAGCCTAACAGGGGGTAATCAGCCCCAGCATTTT.

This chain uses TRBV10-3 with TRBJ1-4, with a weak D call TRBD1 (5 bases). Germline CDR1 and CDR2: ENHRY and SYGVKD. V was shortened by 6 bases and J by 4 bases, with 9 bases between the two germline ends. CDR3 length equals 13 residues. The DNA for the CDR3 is TGTGCCATCAGCGACAGCTATAATGAAAAACTGTTTTTT. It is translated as CAISDSYNEKLFF.

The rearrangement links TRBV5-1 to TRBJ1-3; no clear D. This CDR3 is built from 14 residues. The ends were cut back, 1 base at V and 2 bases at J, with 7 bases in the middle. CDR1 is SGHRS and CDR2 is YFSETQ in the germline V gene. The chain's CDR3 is CASSLSGAGNTIYF. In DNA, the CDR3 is TGCGCCAGCAGCTTGTCGGGAGCTGGAAACACCATATATTTT.